This TCR beta chain was found in a study of kidney transplant recipient with SARS-CoV-2 infection. This clonotype was found many times. TCRdb redid the calling of the reads with MiXCR, one entry per CDR3 protein. The sample records 200,000 to 250,000 distinct CDR3 sequences, around 28% being singletons. The V and J ends lost 7 bases and 4 bases respectively, with 23 bases between them. Germline values: CDR1 SGHDT, CDR2 YYEEEE. The CDR3 length is 16 residues. V gene TRBV5-6 combines with J gene TRBJ1-2; no reliable D call. This receptor was identified in a male patient between 25 and 39 years old who had COVID-19 and was a kidney transplant recipient. Some T cells may be supplied by the graft donor. The source was a blood sample, collected at baseline and on roughly day 110 from a kidney transplant recipient. The CDR3: CASQTCNSRKTYGYTF. The CDR3 DNA is TGTGCCAGCCAGACGTGCAATAGTCGAAAGACCTATGGCTACACCTTC.